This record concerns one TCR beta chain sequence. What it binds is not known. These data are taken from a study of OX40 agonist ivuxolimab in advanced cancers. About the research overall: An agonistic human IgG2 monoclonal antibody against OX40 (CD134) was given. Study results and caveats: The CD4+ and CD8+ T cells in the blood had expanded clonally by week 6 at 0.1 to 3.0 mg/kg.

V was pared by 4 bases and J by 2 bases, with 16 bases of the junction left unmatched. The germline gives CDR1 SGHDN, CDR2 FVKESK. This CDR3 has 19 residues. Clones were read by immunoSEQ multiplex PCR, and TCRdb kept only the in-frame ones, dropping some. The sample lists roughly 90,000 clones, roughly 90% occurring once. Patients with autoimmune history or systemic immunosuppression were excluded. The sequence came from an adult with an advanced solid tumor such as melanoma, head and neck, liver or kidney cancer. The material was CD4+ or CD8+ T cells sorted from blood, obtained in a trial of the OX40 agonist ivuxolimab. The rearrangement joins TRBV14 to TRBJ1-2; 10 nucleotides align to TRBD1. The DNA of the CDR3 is TGTGCCAGCAGCCCGAAGACCCGGGACAGGGGTTATCAAAACTATGGCTACACCTTC. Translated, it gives CASSPKTRDRGYQNYGYTF. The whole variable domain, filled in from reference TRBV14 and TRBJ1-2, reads EAGVTQFPSHSVIEKGQTVTLRCDPISGHDNLYWYRRVMGKEIKFLLHFVKESKQDESGMPNNRFLAERTGGTYSTLKVQPAELEDSGVYFCASSPKTRDRGYQNYGYTFGSGTRLTVV.